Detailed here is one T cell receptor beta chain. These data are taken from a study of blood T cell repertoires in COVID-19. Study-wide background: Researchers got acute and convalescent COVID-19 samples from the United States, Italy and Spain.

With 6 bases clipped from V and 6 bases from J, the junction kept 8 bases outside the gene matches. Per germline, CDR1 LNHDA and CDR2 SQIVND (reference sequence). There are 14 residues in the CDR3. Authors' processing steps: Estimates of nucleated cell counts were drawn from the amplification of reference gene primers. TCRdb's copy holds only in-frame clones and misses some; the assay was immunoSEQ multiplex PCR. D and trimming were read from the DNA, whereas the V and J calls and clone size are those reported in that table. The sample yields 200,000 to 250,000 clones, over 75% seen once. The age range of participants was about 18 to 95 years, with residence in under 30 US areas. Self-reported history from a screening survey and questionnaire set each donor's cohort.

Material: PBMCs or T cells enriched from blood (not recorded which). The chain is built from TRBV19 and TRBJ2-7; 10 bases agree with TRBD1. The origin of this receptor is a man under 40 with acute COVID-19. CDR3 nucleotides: TGTGCCAGTAGCTTGGACAGGGGGAAAATCGAGCAGTACTTC. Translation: CASSLDRGKIEQYF.